This T cell receptor beta chain is from a study of blood T cell repertoires in COVID-19. The method was immunoSEQ multiplex PCR; TCRdb's version includes in-frame clones alone and lacks a portion of them. The sample consists of 160,000 or so clones, around 90% of them appearing once. The TCR originated in a man younger than 30 with acute or convalescent COVID-19. Material: peripheral blood.

CDR3 nucleotides: TGTGCCAGTAACCCCGGGTCTCCGGTAAATCAGCCCCAGCATTTT. As protein: CASNPGSPVNQPQHF. J is TRBJ1-5 and V is TRBV19, with D hard to call. The CDR3 is 15 residues long. With 7 bases removed from V and 4 bases from J, the gap between germline ends came to 17 bases. Per the germline V gene, CDR1 is LNHDA and CDR2 is SQIVND (reference sequence).